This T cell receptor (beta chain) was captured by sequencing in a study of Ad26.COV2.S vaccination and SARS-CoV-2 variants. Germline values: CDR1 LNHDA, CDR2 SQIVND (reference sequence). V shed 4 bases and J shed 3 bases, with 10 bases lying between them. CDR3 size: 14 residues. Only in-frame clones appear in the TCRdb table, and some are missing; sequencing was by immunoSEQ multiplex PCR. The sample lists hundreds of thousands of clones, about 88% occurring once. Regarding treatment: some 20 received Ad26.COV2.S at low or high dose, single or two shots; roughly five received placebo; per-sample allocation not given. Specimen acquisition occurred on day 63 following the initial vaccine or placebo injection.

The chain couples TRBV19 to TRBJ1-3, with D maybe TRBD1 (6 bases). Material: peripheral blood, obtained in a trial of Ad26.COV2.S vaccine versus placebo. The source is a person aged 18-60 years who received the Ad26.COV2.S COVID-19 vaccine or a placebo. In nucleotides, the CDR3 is TGTGCCAGTAGTACCACAGGGTATGGAAACACCATATATTTT. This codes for CASSTTGYGNTIYF.